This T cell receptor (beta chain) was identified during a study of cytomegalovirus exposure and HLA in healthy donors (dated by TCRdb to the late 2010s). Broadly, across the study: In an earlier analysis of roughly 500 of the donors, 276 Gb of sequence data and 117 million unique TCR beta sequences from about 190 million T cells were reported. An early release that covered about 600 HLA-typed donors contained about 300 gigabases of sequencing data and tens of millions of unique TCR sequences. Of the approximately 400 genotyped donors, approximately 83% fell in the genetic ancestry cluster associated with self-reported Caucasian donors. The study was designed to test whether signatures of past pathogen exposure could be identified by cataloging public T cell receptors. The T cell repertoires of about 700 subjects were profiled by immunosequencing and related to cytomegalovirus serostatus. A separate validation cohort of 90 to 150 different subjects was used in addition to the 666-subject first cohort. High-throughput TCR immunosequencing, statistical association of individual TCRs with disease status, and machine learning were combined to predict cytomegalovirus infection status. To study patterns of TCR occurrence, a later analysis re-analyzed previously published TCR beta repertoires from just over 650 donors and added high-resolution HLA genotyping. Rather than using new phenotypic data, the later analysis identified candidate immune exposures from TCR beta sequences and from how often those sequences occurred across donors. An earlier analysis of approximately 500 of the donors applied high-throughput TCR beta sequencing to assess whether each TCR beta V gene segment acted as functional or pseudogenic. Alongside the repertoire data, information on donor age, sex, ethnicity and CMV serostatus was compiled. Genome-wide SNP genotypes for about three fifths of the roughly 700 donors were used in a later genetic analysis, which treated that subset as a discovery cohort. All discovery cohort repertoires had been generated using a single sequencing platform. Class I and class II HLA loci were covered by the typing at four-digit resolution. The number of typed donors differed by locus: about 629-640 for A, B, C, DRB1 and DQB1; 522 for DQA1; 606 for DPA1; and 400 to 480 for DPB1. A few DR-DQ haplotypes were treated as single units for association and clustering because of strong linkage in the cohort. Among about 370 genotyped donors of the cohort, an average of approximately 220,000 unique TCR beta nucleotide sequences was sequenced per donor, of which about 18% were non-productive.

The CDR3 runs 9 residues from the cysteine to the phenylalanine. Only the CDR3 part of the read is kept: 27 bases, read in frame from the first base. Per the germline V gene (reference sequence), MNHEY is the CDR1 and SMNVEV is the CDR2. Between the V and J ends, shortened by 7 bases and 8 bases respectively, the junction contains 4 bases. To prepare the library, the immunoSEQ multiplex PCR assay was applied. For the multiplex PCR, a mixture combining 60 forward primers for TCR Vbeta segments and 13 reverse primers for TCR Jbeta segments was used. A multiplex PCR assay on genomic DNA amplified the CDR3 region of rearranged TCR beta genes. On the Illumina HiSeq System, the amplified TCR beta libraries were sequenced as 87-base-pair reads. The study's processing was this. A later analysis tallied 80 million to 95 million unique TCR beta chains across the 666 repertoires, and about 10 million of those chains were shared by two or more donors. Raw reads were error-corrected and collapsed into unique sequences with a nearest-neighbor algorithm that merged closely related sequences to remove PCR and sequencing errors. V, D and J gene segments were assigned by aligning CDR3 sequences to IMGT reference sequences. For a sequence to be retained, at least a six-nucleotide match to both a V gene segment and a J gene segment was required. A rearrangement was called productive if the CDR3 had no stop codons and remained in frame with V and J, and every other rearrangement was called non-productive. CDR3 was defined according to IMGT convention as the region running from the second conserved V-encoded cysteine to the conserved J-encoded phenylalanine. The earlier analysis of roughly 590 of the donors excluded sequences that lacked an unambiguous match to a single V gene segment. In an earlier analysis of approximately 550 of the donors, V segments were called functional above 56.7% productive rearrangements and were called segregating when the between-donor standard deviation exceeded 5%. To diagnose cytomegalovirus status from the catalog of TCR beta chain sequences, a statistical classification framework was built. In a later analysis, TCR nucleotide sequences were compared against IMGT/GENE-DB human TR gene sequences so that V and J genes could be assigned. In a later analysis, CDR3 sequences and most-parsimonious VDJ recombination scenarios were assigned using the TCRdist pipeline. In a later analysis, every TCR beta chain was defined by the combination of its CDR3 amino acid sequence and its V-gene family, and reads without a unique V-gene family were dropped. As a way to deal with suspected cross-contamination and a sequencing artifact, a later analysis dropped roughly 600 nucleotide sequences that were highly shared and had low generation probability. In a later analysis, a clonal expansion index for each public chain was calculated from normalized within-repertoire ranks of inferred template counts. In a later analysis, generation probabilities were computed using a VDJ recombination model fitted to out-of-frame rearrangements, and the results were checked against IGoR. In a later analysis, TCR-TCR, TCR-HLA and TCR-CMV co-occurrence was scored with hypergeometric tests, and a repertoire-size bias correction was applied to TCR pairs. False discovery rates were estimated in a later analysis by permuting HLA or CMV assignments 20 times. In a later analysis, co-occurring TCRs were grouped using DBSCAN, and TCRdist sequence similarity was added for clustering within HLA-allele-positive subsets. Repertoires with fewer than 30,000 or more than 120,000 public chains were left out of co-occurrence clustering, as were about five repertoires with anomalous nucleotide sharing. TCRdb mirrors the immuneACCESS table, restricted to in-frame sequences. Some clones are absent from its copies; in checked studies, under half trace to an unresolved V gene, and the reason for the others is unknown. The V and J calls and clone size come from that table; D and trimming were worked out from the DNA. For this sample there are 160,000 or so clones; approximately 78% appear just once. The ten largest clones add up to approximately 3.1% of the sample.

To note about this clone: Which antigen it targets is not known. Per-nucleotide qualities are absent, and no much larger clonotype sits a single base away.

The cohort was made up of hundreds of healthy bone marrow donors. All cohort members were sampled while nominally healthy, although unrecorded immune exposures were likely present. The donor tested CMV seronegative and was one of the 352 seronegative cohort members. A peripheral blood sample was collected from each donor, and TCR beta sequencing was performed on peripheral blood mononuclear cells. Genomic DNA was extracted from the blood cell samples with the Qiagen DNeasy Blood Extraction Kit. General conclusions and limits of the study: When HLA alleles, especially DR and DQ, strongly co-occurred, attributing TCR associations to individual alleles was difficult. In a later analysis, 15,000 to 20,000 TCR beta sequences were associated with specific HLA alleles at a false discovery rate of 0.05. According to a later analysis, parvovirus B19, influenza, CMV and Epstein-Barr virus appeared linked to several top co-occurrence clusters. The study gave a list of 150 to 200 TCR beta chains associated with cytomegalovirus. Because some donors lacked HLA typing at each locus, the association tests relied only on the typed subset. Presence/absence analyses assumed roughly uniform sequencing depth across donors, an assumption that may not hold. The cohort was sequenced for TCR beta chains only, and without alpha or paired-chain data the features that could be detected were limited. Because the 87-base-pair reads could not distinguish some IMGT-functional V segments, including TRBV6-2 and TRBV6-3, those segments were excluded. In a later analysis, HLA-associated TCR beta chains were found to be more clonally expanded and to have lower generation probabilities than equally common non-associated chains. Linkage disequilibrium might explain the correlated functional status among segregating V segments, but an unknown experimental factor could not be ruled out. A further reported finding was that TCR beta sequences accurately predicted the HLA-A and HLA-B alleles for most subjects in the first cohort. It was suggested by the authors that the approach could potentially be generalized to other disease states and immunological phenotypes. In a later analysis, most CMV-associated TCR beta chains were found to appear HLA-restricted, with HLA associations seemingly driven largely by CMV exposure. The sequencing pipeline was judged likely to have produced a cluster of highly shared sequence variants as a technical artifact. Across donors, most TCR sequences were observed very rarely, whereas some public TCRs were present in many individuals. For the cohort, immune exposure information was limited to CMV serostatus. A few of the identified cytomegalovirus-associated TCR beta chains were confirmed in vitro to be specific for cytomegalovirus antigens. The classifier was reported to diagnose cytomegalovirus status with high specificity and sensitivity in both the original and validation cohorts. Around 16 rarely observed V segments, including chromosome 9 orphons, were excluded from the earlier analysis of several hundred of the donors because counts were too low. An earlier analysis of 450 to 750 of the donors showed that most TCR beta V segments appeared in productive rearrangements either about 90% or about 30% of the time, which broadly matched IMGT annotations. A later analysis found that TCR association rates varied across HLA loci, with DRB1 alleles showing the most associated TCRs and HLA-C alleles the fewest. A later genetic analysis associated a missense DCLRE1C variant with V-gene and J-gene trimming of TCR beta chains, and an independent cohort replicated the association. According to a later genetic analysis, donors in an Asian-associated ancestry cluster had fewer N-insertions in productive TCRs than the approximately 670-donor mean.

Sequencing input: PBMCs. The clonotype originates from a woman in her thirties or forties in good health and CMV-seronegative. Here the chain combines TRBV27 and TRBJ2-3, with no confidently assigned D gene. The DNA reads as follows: TGTGCCAGCAACTCTACGCAGTATTTT. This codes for CASNSTQYF.